The TCR beta chain under discussion was sequenced for a study of T-cell memory formation after mild COVID-19 (dated by TCRdb to about 2021). At the level of the whole study: Most TCR sequence clusters were specific to one of the two donors. In a couple of donors, T-cell clones that expanded and contracted after mild COVID-19 were tracked by sequencing TCRalpha and TCRbeta repertoires over time. The cohort was made up of two young adult volunteers, one female and one male, who were previously healthy.

PBMCs were isolated by Ficoll-Paque density gradient centrifugation. Spanning cysteine to phenylalanine, the CDR3 consists of 14 amino acids. Left in the record is the CDR3 DNA by itself, 42 bases read in frame from the first base. Between the V and J ends, shortened by 3 bases and 2 bases respectively, the junction contains 9 bases. Sequenced on an Illumina NovaSeq 6000. TCRalpha and TCRbeta cDNA libraries were constructed by 5'RACE with constant-segment primers, with sample barcodes and unique molecular identifiers being introduced. Trizol reagent was used to extract RNA from every sample. The libraries were amplified in two PCR steps, and the second step added a second sample barcode and Illumina TruSeq adapters. Sequencing of libraries was performed on an Illumina NovaSeq with 2 x 150 bp paired-end reads. The original pipeline was this. With migec v1.2.7, reads were demultiplexed and then collapsed into UMI-guided consensus sequences. Using mixcr v2.1.11, the UMI consensuses were aligned to TRA and TRB V and J templates and assembled into clonotypes. Clonotypes were classified as expanded or contracted when called significant by both edgeR and NoisET, with noise models trained on biological replicates. edgeR calls used a false discovery rate-adjusted p below 0.01 and a log2 fold-change threshold of 1. PCA with hierarchical clustering of max-normalized trajectories of the 1000 most abundant clonotypes was used as exploratory dynamics analysis. Each responding clone was given a CD4 or CD8 phenotype based on the CD4+ and CD8+ repertoires, which had been sequenced separately. TCRdb reran the public reads through fastp at Q25 and MiXCR, keeping productive beta chains. Every entry covers one CDR3 protein and lists the most common genes and DNA from its rows. The V and J calls come from TCRdb's annotation, not from the publication. Counted in this sample were about 320,000 distinct CDR3 sequences; 14% of them appeared once. The top ten hold under 25% of the sample.

In the case of this clonotype: Which antigen it targets is not known. No per-base quality is available; no much larger clone lies one base away.

Overall results and qualifications from the work: Some responding clones were detected in pre-infection memory, suggesting pre-existing cross-reactive memory T cells joined the SARS-CoV-2 response. Only a couple of mild cases were covered by the study, and larger cohorts that include severe cases with pre-infection samples were considered necessary. SARS-CoV-2 specificity was not confirmed for the second-wave clones peaking on day 37. Contracting CD4+ clones were found mainly in CM and EM memory subsets, while CD8+ clones were enriched in EMRA. Balanced CD4/CD8 phenotypes were observed for clones contracting from day 15 to 85, whereas a bias towards CD4+ was observed for a second wave of clones expanding from day 15 to 37.

The sequenced sample was PBMCs or a T cell subset sorted from them (not recorded which). The chain joins TRBV12-3 or TRBV12-4 to TRBJ2-3; no D gene is confidently identified. The clonotype comes from a man aged 18 to 29 who had mild COVID-19 (a few samples of this study predate the infection). The sample titles of this study are shuffled in the database, so cell type and time point are left out; the donor was told from shared clones. Here the CDR3 is given as CASSFNEPTDTQYF. At the DNA level, the sequence is TGTGCCAGCAGTTTCAATGAACCCACAGATACGCAGTATTTT.